This T cell receptor beta chain comes out of a study of T cells in Graves' hyperthyroidism and ophthalmopathy. The CDR3 runs to 16 residues. V gave up 5 bases and J gave up 8 bases; unmatched junction bases: 11. Germline assignment: CDR1 SGHAT and CDR2 FQNNGV. RNA transcripts gave rise to amplified TCR beta CDR3 regions. First-round RT-PCR targeting the TCR CDR3 was performed with the HTBI primer set. TCRdb used MiXCR to reprocess the multiplex PCR reads, holding one entry per CDR3 protein. The table includes 450,000 to 650,000 distinct CDR3 sequences, under 20% detected once. This clonotype was counted at least ten times. The PBMCs studied were ones that came from 9 to 10 ml fresh peripheral blood.

The receptor comes from a woman under 30 with Graves' ophthalmopathy. The sample taken for sequencing was blood. This chain links TRBV11-2 with TRBJ2-1, with 11 nucleotides matching TRBD2. CDR3 sequence reads: CASSRRTSGSTDEQFF. The CDR3 DNA reads as TGTGCCAGCAGCCGAAGAACTAGCGGGAGTACGGATGAGCAGTTCTTC.